The present entry profiles one T cell receptor (beta chain) with its context. The record originates from a study of blood T cell repertoires in COVID-19. Germline CDR1 and CDR2: LGHDT and YNNKEL (reference sequence). The CDR3 runs to 16 residues. Between the trimmed V and J ends, which lost 2 bases and 0 bases, there was a span of 11 bases. Clones were read by immunoSEQ multiplex PCR, and TCRdb kept only the in-frame ones, dropping some. The sample yields about 190,000 clones, about 81% seen once. The specimen was peripheral blood. The TCR originated in an elderly woman with COVID-19, enrolled during active disease. V gene TRBV3-1 (or the pseudogene TRBV3-2) combines with J gene TRBJ2-1; tentatively, D is TRBD2 (5 bases). The DNA of the CDR3 is TGTGCCAGCAGCCAACCGGGGTCCCCCTCCTACAATGAGCAGTTCTTC. It codes for CASSQPGSPSYNEQFF.